Shown below are 12 T cell receptor beta chains from a single sample sequenced in a study of shared clonotypes between healthy human individuals. Using immunoSEQ multiplex PCR, the repertoire was profiled, and TCRdb retains in-frame clones only, with some absent. The data contain more than 400,000 clones, roughly 95% of them singletons. Sequencing was performed on naive CD4+ T cells sorted from blood. Subset reported: CD45RA+ positively selected. The receptors stem from a woman aged 25-40 years in good health.

This chain links TRBV11-2 with TRBJ2-2; 7 nucleotides align to TRBD1. Trimming at V came to 4 bases and at J to 6 bases, leaving 8 bases not matched to a gene. This CDR3 is built from 15 residues. Germline loops: CDR1 SGHAT, CDR2 FQNNGV. DNA for the CDR3: TGTGCCAGCAGCTCACAGGGGAGCGGCGCCGGGGAGCTGTTTTTT. Protein: CASSSQGSGAGELFF.

V and J are TRBV28 and TRBJ2-1; possibly TRBD2 for D (6 bases). CDR1 and CDR2 from the germline V gene are MDHEN and SYDVKM. This CDR3 is built from 20 residues. V lost 5 bases and J 7 bases, leaving 33 bases between the germline ends. The CDR3 is CASSALGWGSTGERFNEQFF. CDR3 DNA: TGTGCCAGCAGTGCCCTGGGTTGGGGATCTACGGGGGAGAGGTTTAATGAGCAGTTCTTC.

The CDR3 region is CASSQDTRDSSTDTQYF. CDR3 nucleotides: TGTGCCAGCAGCCAAGATACCCGGGACAGTAGCACAGATACGCAGTATTTT. The V gene is TRBV4-2, the J gene TRBJ2-3; 7 bases fit TRBD1. The CDR3 length is 17 residues. J lost 0 bases, V lost 0 bases, and 6 bases had no gene match. The germline CDR1 and CDR2 sequences are LGHNA and YNFKEQ.

The chain uses TRBV4-1 and TRBJ2-5; the match to TRBD1 covers 11 bases. Germline CDR1 is MGHRA and CDR2 is YSYEKL. Unmatched junction bases numbered 10, after V lost 6 bases and J lost 7 bases. This CDR3 spans 15 amino acids. CDR3 protein: CASRDRGLNEGTQYF. CDR3 DNA sequence: TGCGCCAGCAGGGACAGGGGGCTTAATGAGGGGACCCAGTACTTC.

This clone has a single count. V gene TRBV25-1 combines with J gene TRBJ2-1, with 7 bases that match TRBD2. Trimming at V came to 3 bases and at J to 2 bases, leaving 13 bases not matched to a gene. In germline, CDR1 is MGHDK, CDR2 SYGVNS. The length of the CDR3 is 18 residues. The CDR3 reads CASSDLEEREGPYNEQFF. CDR3 sequence (DNA): TGTGCCAGCAGTGATCTTGAAGAGAGGGAGGGCCCCTACAATGAGCAGTTCTTC.

The chain combines TRBV7-3 with TRBJ1-6, with D possibly being TRBD1 (5 bases). This CDR3 is built from 16 residues. V lost 1 base to trimming and J lost 6 bases, with 13 bases between them. Germline V lookup: CDR1 SGHTA, CDR2 FQGTGA. Here the CDR3 DNA reads TGTGCCAGCAGCTTAAACGGGGACCCCCTTAATTCACCCCTCCACTTT. This sequence encodes CASSLNGDPLNSPLHF. The full variable domain, in which reference TRBV7-3 and TRBJ1-6 provide the parts outside the CDR3, is GAGVSQTPSNKVTEKGKYVELRCDPISGHTALYWYRQSLGQGPEFLIYFQGTGAADDSGLPNDRFFAVRPEGSVSTLKIQRTERGDSAVYLCASSLNGDPLNSPLHFGNGTRLTVT.

CDR3 coding DNA: TGTGCCAGCAGCTTAACCCGGACAGGGCCTAATGAAAAACTGTTTTTT. Protein sequence: CASSLTRTGPNEKLFF. The chain carries TRBV11-2 and TRBJ1-4, with 8 bases that match TRBD1. The germline V gene has CDR1 SGHAT and CDR2 FQNNGV. This CDR3 has 16 amino acids. With V trimmed by 2 bases and J by 3 bases, 5 bases remained unmatched.

The rearrangement uses TRBV28 and TRBJ2-7; D is ambiguous. Germline V gene sequence: CDR1 MDHEN, CDR2 SYDVKM. This CDR3 is built from 15 residues. With 6 bases removed from V and 6 bases from J, the gap between germline ends came to 21 bases. The CDR3 is CASSKDAPTLGEQYF. In DNA, the CDR3 is TGTGCCAGCAGCAAGGACGCGCCAACCCTAGGCGAGCAGTACTTC.

The chain has TRBV4-1 and TRBJ2-3; D call uncertain. The CDR3 runs 15 residues. Germline CDR1 MGHRA, CDR2 YSYEKL. The germline V and J ends were trimmed by 3 bases and 5 bases, with 15 bases remaining between them. This chain's CDR3 is CASSQLAINRDTQYF. The CDR3 DNA follows: TGCGCCAGCAGCCAGTTAGCAATTAACCGAGATACGCAGTATTTT.

The CDR3: CASSQQSSGNTIYF. In nucleotides, the CDR3 is TGCGCCAGCAGCCAACAAAGCTCTGGAAACACCATATATTTT. The chain is built from TRBV4-1 and TRBJ1-3; D is ambiguous. V was shortened by 2 bases and J by 0 bases, with 5 bases between the two germline ends. CDR1 is MGHRA and CDR2 is YSYEKL in the germline V gene. This CDR3 contains 14 residues.

The rearrangement uses TRBV5-8 and TRBJ2-7; TRBD1 matches at 8 bases. The V gene end was trimmed by 3 bases and the J gene end by 1 base; junction bases not matched to a gene: 12. There are 17 residues in the CDR3. Germline V gene sequence: CDR1 SGHTS, CDR2 YDEGEE. In DNA form, the CDR3 reads TGTGCCAGCAGCTCAACCGGGACAGGATTTGGGTCCTACGAGCAGTACTTC. It yields the protein CASSSTGTGFGSYEQYF.

This clone was counted between two and nine times. In the same sample, other DNA sequences code for this CDR3. The chain couples TRBV6-5 to TRBJ2-7; D might be TRBD2 (5 bases). Germline V CDR1 and CDR2: MNHEY, SVGAGI. V lost 0 bases to trimming and J lost 1 base, with 7 bases between them. The CDR3 loop spans 14 amino acids. The CDR3 sequence: CASSYSRGSYEQYF. The CDR3 nucleotides are TGTGCCAGCAGTTACTCGAGAGGGTCCTACGAGCAGTACTTC.